The clone carrying this TCR beta chain was counted at least ten times. This specimen belongs to a study of patients and donors after allogeneic stem cell transplantation. Each CDR3 protein is one row after TCRdb ran MiXCR on the RT-PCR reads. The sample shows roughly 940,000 distinct CDR3 sequences, 18% of them seen only once. The source material was blood, either unsorted or a sorted T cell fraction (not recorded which). The sequence was collected from a human donor who was either an allogeneic HSCT recipient or a stem cell or donor lymphocyte infusion donor (not recorded which). It is not recorded whose cells these are; they may come from a transplant donor.

The CDR3 bases are TGTGCCAGCAGTCGCGGACTAGCGGGGGGAGATCGGTACAATGAGCAGTTCTTC. It translates to CASSRGLAGGDRYNEQFF. This chain uses TRBV12-3 or TRBV12-4 with TRBJ2-1; 14 nucleotides match TRBD2. Trimming at V came to 5 bases and at J to 4 bases, leaving 10 bases not matched to a gene. The CDR3 has 18 residues.